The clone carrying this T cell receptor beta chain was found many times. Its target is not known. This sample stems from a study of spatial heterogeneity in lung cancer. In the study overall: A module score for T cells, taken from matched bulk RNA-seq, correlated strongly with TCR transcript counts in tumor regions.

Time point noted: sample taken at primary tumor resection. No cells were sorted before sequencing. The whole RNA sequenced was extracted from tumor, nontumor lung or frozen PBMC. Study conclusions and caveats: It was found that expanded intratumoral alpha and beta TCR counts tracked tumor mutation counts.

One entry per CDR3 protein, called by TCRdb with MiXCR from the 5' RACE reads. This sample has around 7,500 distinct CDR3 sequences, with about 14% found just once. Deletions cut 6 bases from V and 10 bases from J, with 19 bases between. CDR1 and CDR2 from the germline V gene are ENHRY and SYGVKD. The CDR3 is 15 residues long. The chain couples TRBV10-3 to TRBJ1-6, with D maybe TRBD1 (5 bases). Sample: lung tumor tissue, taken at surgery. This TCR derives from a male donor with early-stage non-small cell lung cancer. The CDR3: CAISLKIPRESPLHF. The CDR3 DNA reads TGTGCCATCAGCCTCAAAATCCCCAGGGAATCACCCCTCCACTTT.